Following are 10 T cell receptor beta chains from one sample sequenced in a study of T cell repertoires in cytomegalovirus infection. One entry per CDR3 protein results from TCRdb running MiXCR on the reads. This sample has approximately 100,000 distinct CDR3 sequences, with roughly 39% found just once. Antigen specificity for these receptors is unknown. The source material was CD8+ T cells from cultured PBMCs, sampled from culture after CMV antigen stimulation. Source of these receptors: a human donor in good health (CMV status not recorded). Some clones in this sample may be carry-over from other donors' samples.

V gene TRBV7-9 combines with J gene TRBJ2-1, with TRBD1 identical over 8 bases. Germline CDR1 reads SEHNR; CDR2 reads FQNEAQ (reference sequence). The CDR3 runs 15 residues. V trimming: 4 bases; J trimming: 10 bases; junction bases outside the gene matches: 12. The CDR3 DNA follows: TGTGCCAGCAGCTCGCCTAGGACAGGGCCAAACGAGCAGTTCTTC. This codes for CASSSPRTGPNEQFF.

V usage is TRBV9 and J usage is TRBJ2-7, with D perhaps matching TRBD1 (5 bases). CDR1 is SGDLS, CDR2 YYNGEE, per germline. This CDR3 has 14 residues. Between the trimmed V and J ends, which lost 0 bases and 0 bases, there was a span of 7 bases. The CDR3 loop reads CASSVADTSYEQYF. The DNA for the CDR3 is TGTGCCAGCAGCGTAGCGGACACCTCCTACGAGCAGTACTTC. Complete variable domain (other parts from reference TRBV9 and TRBJ2-7): DSGVTQTPKHLITATGQRVTLRCSPRSGDLSVYWYQQSLDQGLQFLIQYYNGEERAKGNILERFSAQQFPDLHSELNLSSLELGDSALYFCASSVADTSYEQYFGPGTRLTVT.

The V and J genes are TRBV6-5 and TRBJ1-6, with 7 bases aligning to TRBD1. The germline CDR1 and CDR2 sequences are MNHEY and SVGAGI. The CDR3 consists of 13 residues. The junction had 4 bases not matched to a gene; V was cut back by 6 bases and J by 8 bases. For the CDR3, the DNA is TGTGCCAGCAGCTGGGACAGTTATTCACCCCTCCACTTT. It is translated as CASSWDSYSPLHF.

This clonotype appeared a few times. The chain employs TRBV5-4 and TRBJ2-1, with 9 bases that match TRBD1. The germline gives CDR1 SGHNT, CDR2 YYREEE (reference sequence). The CDR3 length is 15 residues. The V segment lost 4 bases and the J segment 7 bases; nucleotides outside the gene matches: 9. CDR3 sequence reads: CASSGPGTGRNEQFF. The CDR3 DNA sequence: TGTGCCAGCAGCGGCCCCGGGACAGGGAGGAATGAGCAGTTCTTC.

The CDR3 loop is CASSTYSNTEAFF. CDR3 bases: TGTGCCAGCAGCACTTACTCGAACACTGAAGCTTTCTTT. The rearrangement uses TRBV9 and TRBJ1-1; D remains unclear. The CDR3 consists of 13 residues. CDR1 SGDLS and CDR2 YYNGEE come from the germline V gene. Trimming removed 4 bases at V and 1 base at J, with 8 bases between.

This clonotype was counted ten times or more. This rearrangement joins TRBV6-2 or TRBV6-3 to TRBJ1-5; D not resolved. Germline V gives CDR1 MNHEY, CDR2 SVGEGT. Trimming removed 2 bases at V and 1 base at J, with 6 bases between. The CDR3 covers 14 residues. The CDR3 bases are TGTGCCAGCAGTTACGGGCGGAGCAATCAGCCCCAGCATTTT. Protein: CASSYGRSNQPQHF.

This chain joins TRBV20-1 and TRBJ2-1, with TRBD2 identical over 13 bases. The V segment lost 3 bases and the J segment 7 bases; nucleotides outside the gene matches: 6. Germline-derived CDR1 and CDR2 are DFQATT and SNEGSKA (reference sequence). The CDR3 covers 15 residues. The CDR3 DNA follows: TGCAGTGCTAGCCCCCCACTAGCGGGGGGGAATGAGCAGTTCTTC. Translated: CSASPPLAGGNEQFF.

The chain is built from TRBV19 and TRBJ1-5; D perhaps matches TRBD1 (5 bases). V was cut by 5 bases and J by 7 bases, with 12 bases left in between. This CDR3 spans 13 amino acids. Germline-derived CDR1 and CDR2 are LNHDA and SQIVND (reference sequence). This CDR3 reads CASSGTVVQPQHF. The CDR3 bases are TGTGCCAGTAGTGGGACTGTCGTGCAGCCCCAGCATTTT.

The V call is TRBV5-8, the J call TRBJ1-5, with D uncertain. Trimming took off 6 bases at V and 4 bases at J, with 5 bases between the two ends. Germline V gene lookup returns CDR1 SGHTS and CDR2 YDEGEE. This CDR3 comprises 11 residues. The CDR3 is CASTQNQPQHF. The CDR3 region has the DNA TGTGCCAGCACCCAAAATCAGCCCCAGCATTTT. The entire variable domain, with the rest obtained from reference TRBV5-8 and TRBJ1-5, is as follows: EAGVTQSPTHLIKTRGQQATLRCSPISGHTSVYWYQQALGLGLQFLLWYDEGEERNRGNFPPRFSGRQFPNYSSELNVNALELEDSALYLCASTQNQPQHFGDGTRLSIL.

This clonotype was detected a few times. The chain has TRBV11-2 and TRBJ1-4; D gene uncertain. V was pared by 1 base and J by 14 bases, with 17 bases between. This CDR3 comprises 14 residues. Germline CDR1 and CDR2: SGHAT and FQNNGV. The CDR3 reads CASSLGGGLSGLFF. In nucleotides, the CDR3 is TGTGCCAGCAGCTTAGGTGGTGGGCTAAGTGGGCTGTTTTTT.